A selection of T cell receptor beta chains follows, all from one sample in a study of cytomegalovirus exposure and HLA in healthy donors. Sequencing was performed with immunoSEQ multiplex PCR; in TCRdb, only in-frame clones are kept and a portion is missing. This table holds over 120,000 clones, approximately 90% found once. The sample comprised PBMCs. The receptors were sampled from a woman younger than 45 in good health and CMV-seropositive. CDR3s include the opening cysteine and the closing phenylalanine or tryptophan. The D gene is left open where the match is weak. For some rows the clone size is stated as once, few or many, or as a class when expanded; others skip it.

DNA	CDR3	J	V	size	D
TGTGCCAGTAGTATGGGCTTGATGAACACTGAAGCTTTCTTT	CASSMGLMNTEAFF	TRBJ1-1	TRBV19	.	.
TGCAGCGTTGAAGAGACAGGGAACCCCGGAAACACCATATATTTT	CSVEETGNPGNTIYF	TRBJ1-3	TRBV29-1	.	TRBD1
TGTGCCAGCAGTTTTCTCGGGGATAAGGGGCCCCAGCATTTT	CASSFLGDKGPQHF	TRBJ1-5	TRBV27	.	.
TGTGCCAGCAGTTTTAGATCCGGGACAGGTTCCTACGAGCAGTACTTC	CASSFRSGTGSYEQYF	TRBJ2-7	TRBV6-5	.	TRBD1
TGTGCCAGCTCACCCGAAAGCGGTCGAAATTCACCCCTCCACTTT	CASSPESGRNSPLHF	TRBJ1-6	TRBV18	.	.
TGTGCCAGCATGGCAGGGGAGAGGTCCACCGGGGAGCTGTTTTTT	CASMAGERSTGELFF	TRBJ2-2	TRBV28	.	.
TGTGCCAGCTGCAGGGGCCTTATCACAGATACGCAGTATTTT	CASCRGLITDTQYF	TRBJ2-3	TRBV6-1	.	.
TGTGCCAGCAGTGAAGTTCCGGGGAATAATTCACCCCTCCACTTT	CASSEVPGNNSPLHF	TRBJ1-6	TRBV25-1	.	.
TGTGCCAGCAGCGCCAGGACAGGAATGAACACTGAAGCTTTCTTT	CASSARTGMNTEAFF	TRBJ1-1	TRBV7-9	once	TRBD1
TGTGCCAGCAGTGAATGGGAGGGAGAGCCCCAGCATTTT	CASSEWEGEPQHF	TRBJ1-5	TRBV6-1	.	.
TGTGCCAGCAGTGAACCGAGGACTAGCGGGAGGGCGCACACCGGGGAGCTGTTTTTT	CASSEPRTSGRAHTGELFF	TRBJ2-2	TRBV27	.	TRBD2
TGTGCCAGCAGCCATCCCCGGGACAGGTTTAACTATGGCTACACCTTC	CASSHPRDRFNYGYTF	TRBJ1-2	TRBV7-2	.	TRBD1
TGTGCCAGCAGCCTGGGGCTAGCGGGACCCAATGAGCAGTTCTTC	CASSLGLAGPNEQFF	TRBJ2-1	TRBV27	.	TRBD2
TGTGCCAGCAGTTTAAAAGGGGCGAGCTCCTACGAGCAGTACTTC	CASSLKGASSYEQYF	TRBJ2-7	TRBV27	.	.
TGTGCCAGCAGTTCAGGGGGCAATCAGCCCCAGCATTTT	CASSSGGNQPQHF	TRBJ1-5	TRBV5-4	.	.
TGTGCCAGCAGCGTAGCCATACGGGAGAAGAACACCGGGGAGCTGTTTTTT	CASSVAIREKNTGELFF	TRBJ2-2	TRBV9	.	.
TGTGCCGCACGGGAGCGGGAGGGCACCGGGGAGCTGTTTTTT	CAAREREGTGELFF	TRBJ2-2	TRBV15	.	TRBD2
TGTGCCAGTAGGAGAGACAGGGGGCTATACAATGAGCAGTTCTTC	CASRRDRGLYNEQFF	TRBJ2-1	TRBV19	once	TRBD1
TGTGCCAGCAGACTTCTAGAACCAGCATATGGCTACACCTTC	CASRLLEPAYGYTF	TRBJ1-2	TRBV5-6	.	.
TGTGCTAGCAGCCCCCCTGGCGGTGAGCAGTTCTTC	CASSPPGGEQFF	TRBJ2-1	TRBV7-7	.	.
TGTGCCAGCAGCCCCCAACCGGGACAGGGGGTGACTGAAGCTTTCTTT	CASSPQPGQGVTEAFF	TRBJ1-1	TRBV4-2	.	TRBD1
TGTGCCAGCAGTTTACCCCCCCCCGCTGAAGCTTTCTTT	CASSLPPPAEAFF	TRBJ1-1	TRBV27	.	.
TGTGCCAGCAGTGAAGGACAGGGGGCCGTTTATTGGGTTGACAATGAGCAGTTCTTC	CASSEGQGAVYWVDNEQFF	TRBJ2-1	TRBV6-1	once	TRBD1
TGTGCCAGTAGTATCGAACAGGGATTCCGGCCCCAGCATTTT	CASSIEQGFRPQHF	TRBJ1-5	TRBV19	.	.
TGTGCCAGCAGCTTCAGGGGTGGCTATGGCTACACCTTC	CASSFRGGYGYTF	TRBJ1-2	TRBV11-3	.	.
TGCAGCGTTGATGCCAGGGGAGCGGGATACAATGAGCAGTTCTTC	CSVDARGAGYNEQFF	TRBJ2-1	TRBV29-1	.	.
TGCGCCAGCAGCCAACCAGGGTCTTCCACAGATACGCAGTATTTT	CASSQPGSSTDTQYF	TRBJ2-3	TRBV4-1	.	.
TGTGCCAGCAGTTTAAAAGGGGGGGAAGGCTACACCTTC	CASSLKGGEGYTF	TRBJ1-2	TRBV28	.	.
TGTGCCAGCAGCTTGGGTGCGGGGGTTAACTATGGCTACACCTTC	CASSLGAGVNYGYTF	TRBJ1-2	TRBV5-4	.	.
TGTGCCAGCAGCTCAGGGACTAGCGGGAAAAACTACGAGCAGTACTTC	CASSSGTSGKNYEQYF	TRBJ2-7	TRBV6-6	.	TRBD2
TGTGCCAGCAGTTTATGGGGGACAGCCCCAACGCGGACCACTGAAGCTTTCTTT	CASSLWGTAPTRTTEAFF	TRBJ1-1	TRBV28	.	TRBD1
TGTGCCAGCTCACCCAGGACAGGGAAGAACTATGGCTACACCTTC	CASSPRTGKNYGYTF	TRBJ1-2	TRBV18	few	TRBD1
TGTGCCAGCAGCTTTCGGGGGAGAGAGGGCGAGACCCAGTACTTC	CASSFRGREGETQYF	TRBJ2-5	TRBV11-2	.	.
TGTGCCAGCAGCGAATGGGGGCCTGCAACTAATGAAAAACTGTTTTTT	CASSEWGPATNEKLFF	TRBJ1-4	TRBV6-1	.	.
TGTGCCAGCAGCTTAGACAGGGGGATTTCAGCTTTCTTT	CASSLDRGISAFF	TRBJ1-1	TRBV5-6	.	TRBD1
TGTGTTGTTAGGGGCACTGAAGCTTTCTTT	CVVRGTEAFF	TRBJ1-1	TRBV7-9	.	.
TGCAGTGCCATCGAGGGCTACGAGCAGTACTTC	CSAIEGYEQYF	TRBJ2-7	TRBV20-1	.	.
TGTGCCAGCAGCTTAGGGGGGGACACAGATACGCAGTATTTT	CASSLGGDTDTQYF	TRBJ2-3	TRBV11-3	.	.
TGCGCCAGCAGCCTTTTGGGTTCCGGGGACACTGAAGCTTTCTTT	CASSLLGSGDTEAFF	TRBJ1-1	TRBV4-1	.	.
TGTGCCAGCAGCCTAACCGACAGCGACACTGAAGCTTTCTTT	CASSLTDSDTEAFF	TRBJ1-1	TRBV7-3	few	.
TGCGCCAGCAGCTTGCCTAGCGGGGGAGACACCGGGGAGCTGTTTTTT	CASSLPSGGDTGELFF	TRBJ2-2	TRBV5-1	.	TRBD2
TGTGCCACCAGCAGAGGGGACAGGGAAGCAGATACGCAGTATTTT	CATSRGDREADTQYF	TRBJ2-3	TRBV15	.	TRBD1
TGTGCCAGCAGTTTAGACATGTACAATGAGCAGTTCTTC	CASSLDMYNEQFF	TRBJ2-1	TRBV27	.	.
TGCGCCAGCAGTGTAGCGCACTTCACAGATACGCAGTATTTT	CASSVAHFTDTQYF	TRBJ2-3	TRBV10-1	.	.
TGTGCCAGTAGTACCCACACCAGCTCTGGGGCCAACGTCCTGACTTTC	CASSTHTSSGANVLTF	TRBJ2-6	TRBV19	.	.
TGTGCCAGCAGCTTTGAGGGAGTCCCCTACAATGAGCAGTTCTTC	CASSFEGVPYNEQFF	TRBJ2-1	TRBV7-9	.	.
TGTGCCAGCAACCGACTAGCGGGGGGCCCTGATGCAGAGCAGTACTTC	CASNRLAGGPDAEQYF	TRBJ2-7	TRBV6-6	.	TRBD2
TGTGCCAGTAGTACCCCCGAGGGTTCTGGGGCACCCCTCCACTTT	CASSTPEGSGAPLHF	TRBJ1-6	TRBV19	.	.
TGTGCCAGCAGCTTAGTTTTAGGGACAGGGAACAACGAGCAGTACTTC	CASSLVLGTGNNEQYF	TRBJ2-7	TRBV7-2	.	TRBD1
TGTGCCAGCAGCCCTCTCCGGACTAGCCCTGGCAATGAGCAGTTCTTC	CASSPLRTSPGNEQFF	TRBJ2-1	TRBV28	.	TRBD2
TGTGCCAGCAGCCAAGGAGCGGAGAACACCGGGGAGCTGTTTTTT	CASSQGAENTGELFF	TRBJ2-2	TRBV4-2	.	.
TGCGCCAGCAGCCAGGCTACACAGGGGGCTCGACTGCTGCAGTACTTC	CASSQATQGARLLQYF	TRBJ2-7	TRBV4-1	.	TRBD1
TGTGCCAGCAGTGAAGCAGCAGCGGATGCCTACGAGCAGTACTTC	CASSEAAADAYEQYF	TRBJ2-7	TRBV2	.	.
TGTGCCAGCTCACCAGCTAGGACACACATCTCCTACGAGCAGTACTTC	CASSPARTHISYEQYF	TRBJ2-7	TRBV18	.	.
TGTGCCAGCAGCGTAAGCAGCGGGGGAGCCTACAATGAGCAGTTCTTC	CASSVSSGGAYNEQFF	TRBJ2-1	TRBV9	.	TRBD2